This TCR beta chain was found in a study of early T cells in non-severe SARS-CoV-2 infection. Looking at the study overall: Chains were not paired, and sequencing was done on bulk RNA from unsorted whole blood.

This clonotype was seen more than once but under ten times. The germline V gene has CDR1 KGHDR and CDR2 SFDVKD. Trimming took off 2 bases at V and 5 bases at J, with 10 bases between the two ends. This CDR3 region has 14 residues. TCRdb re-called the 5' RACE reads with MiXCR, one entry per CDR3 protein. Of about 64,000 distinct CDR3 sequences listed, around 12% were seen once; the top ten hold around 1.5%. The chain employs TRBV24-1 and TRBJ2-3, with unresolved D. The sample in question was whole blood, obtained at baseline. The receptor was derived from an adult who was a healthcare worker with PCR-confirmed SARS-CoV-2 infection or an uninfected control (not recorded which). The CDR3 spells CATSDSRLQDTQYF. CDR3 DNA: TGTGCCACCAGTGATTCCCGACTTCAAGATACGCAGTATTTT.